This TCR beta chain was sequenced in a study of blood T cell repertoires in COVID-19. At the level of the study: Both acute and convalescent COVID-19 samples were obtained from the United States, Italy and Spain. PBMCs, B-cell-depleted T cells, or T cells provided the cDNA or gDNA that made up the material.

Assay: immunoSEQ multiplex PCR; the TCRdb copy retains only in-frame clones and omits some. This sample carries 350,000 to 400,000 clones, roughly 90% of them seen once, and the ten largest clones take around 1.7%. The CDR3 loop spans 15 amino acids. The germline V gene has CDR1 SGDLS and CDR2 YYNGEE. V gave up 0 bases and J gave up 7 bases; unmatched junction bases: 3. Participants were aged roughly 18 to 89 years, lived in under 30 US areas, and enrolled virtually. Sequencing was done on a sample of PBMCs or T cells enriched from blood (not recorded which). The receptor's source is a young woman who had recovered from COVID-19. The rearrangement joins TRBV9 to TRBJ2-1; 11 bases match TRBD2. The CDR3 sequence: CASSVGLAGLNEQFF. CDR3 coding DNA: TGTGCCAGCAGCGTAGGACTAGCGGGGTTGAATGAGCAGTTCTTC.